This T cell receptor beta chain derives from a study of T cells after yellow fever vaccination. In the study overall: SMART-Seq v4 Ultra Low Input served to prepare low-cell-number fractions. Whole-study results and caveats: Researchers noted that a small share of clonotypes showed up in both CD4 and CD8 compartments.

Germline CDR1 and CDR2: SGHAT and FQNNGV. CDR3 length equals 15 residues. Trimming took off 5 bases at V and 4 bases at J, with 15 bases between the two ends. In making TCR cDNA, 5'RACE template switching added a universal primer site and UMIs to it. TCRdb reprocessed the 5' RACE reads with MiXCR, giving one entry per CDR3 protein. The sample has 300,000 to 350,000 distinct CDR3 sequences, about 4% seen once; the top ten hold more than 20%. This clonotype was counted at least ten times. The antigen is not known. The chain recombines TRBV11-2 with TRBJ2-1; tentative D call: TRBD2 (6 bases). The sample in question was PBMCs, obtained 5 days after the yellow fever booster vaccination. The receptor was isolated from a man younger than 35 who received the YFV17D yellow fever vaccine. CDR3 nucleotide sequence: TGTGCCAGCAGCCTGCGGCGTAGCGGATACAATGAGCAGTTCTTC. It encodes CASSLRRSGYNEQFF.